What follows are 21 T cell receptor beta chains derived from one specimen sequenced in a study of shared clonotypes between healthy human individuals. Using immunoSEQ multiplex PCR, the repertoire was profiled, and TCRdb retains in-frame clones only, with some absent. Of approximately 810,000 clones listed, almost 95% were seen once; the top ten hold more than 20%. Positively selected for CCR7, the CD45RO-negative cells used as naive CD8 cells excluded terminally differentiated effector memory CD45RA+ cells. Material: naive CD8+ T cells sorted from blood. These TCRs come from a man aged 25-45 years in good health.

The chain combines TRBV7-9 with TRBJ1-1; D is uncertain. This CDR3 has 13 residues. Germline CDR1 is SEHNR and CDR2 is FQNEAQ (reference sequence). The V end lost 6 bases, the J end lost 1 base, and 9 bases lay between the germline ends. The CDR3 DNA reads as TGTGCCAGCAGTCCCATCCCGAACACTGAAGCTTTCTTT. This translates into CASSPIPNTEAFF.

This sequence joins TRBV28 and TRBJ2-7; 7 nucleotides align to TRBD1. This CDR3 is built from 19 residues. V dropped 3 bases and J dropped 3; count of bases not matched to a gene: 20. The germline V gene encodes CDR1 MDHEN and CDR2 SYDVKM. CDR3 region: CASSFSIGDRKLVIYEQYF. DNA of the CDR3: TGTGCCAGCAGTTTTTCCATAGGGGACAGAAAACTTGTGATCTACGAGCAGTACTTC.

This clone was recorded only once. This rearrangement joins TRBV6-6 to TRBJ2-7; 7 bases are a match to TRBD1. The germline V gene has CDR1 MNHNY and CDR2 SVGAGI (reference sequence). The CDR3 consists of 15 residues. J gave up 4 bases and V 6 bases, and 12 bases lay outside the gene matches. This CDR3 is CASSEDRPNPYEQYF. The CDR3 region has the DNA TGTGCCAGCAGCGAGGACAGGCCGAACCCTTACGAGCAGTACTTC.

This chain joins TRBV13 and TRBJ2-7; either TRBD1 or TRBD2 may supply D (5 bases each). Trimming shortened V by 5 bases and J by 2 bases, and 16 bases separated the two germline ends. The CDR3 runs 15 residues. Germline CDR1 is PRHDT and CDR2 is FYEKMQ (reference sequence). In nucleotides, the CDR3 is TGTGCCAGCAGCCCAAAGGGGCTAGCAGCCTACGAGCAGTACTTC. Amino acid sequence: CASSPKGLAAYEQYF.

CDR3 amino acids: CASSKTSTDTQYF. CDR3 nucleotides: TGTGCCAGCAGCAAGACTAGCACAGATACGCAGTATTTT. The chain recombines TRBV9 with TRBJ2-3; no reliable D call. Trimming removed 4 bases from V and 0 bases from J, with 6 bases in between. Germline CDR1 is SGDLS and CDR2 is YYNGEE. The CDR3 sequence is 13 residues long.

The rearrangement uses TRBV7-9 and TRBJ2-7, with 9 nucleotides matching TRBD1. The junction had 8 bases not matched to a gene; V was cut back by 5 bases and J by 3 bases. This CDR3 contains 15 residues. CDR1 and CDR2 from the germline V gene are SEHNR and FQNEAQ (reference sequence). The CDR3 region has the DNA TGTGCCAGCAGCCCGAGACAGGGGGAGGTCTACGAGCAGTACTTC. Protein product: CASSPRQGEVYEQYF.

The V call is TRBV28, the J call TRBJ2-1; 9 bases match TRBD2. Germline loops: CDR1 MDHEN, CDR2 SYDVKM. The junction had 10 bases not matched to a gene; V was cut back by 6 bases and J by 7 bases. The CDR3 has 15 amino acids. The CDR3 loop is CASRLLAGELNEQFF. CDR3 DNA: TGTGCCAGCAGACTCTTAGCGGGAGAGTTGAATGAGCAGTTCTTC.

The chain recombines TRBV28 with TRBJ2-3, with D unclear. Trimming shortened V by 11 bases and J by 3 bases, and 15 bases separated the two germline ends. Germline V gene sequence: CDR1 MDHEN, CDR2 SYDVKM. This CDR3 has 13 amino acids. The CDR3 sequence is CAQFGGWTDTQYF. The CDR3 DNA sequence: TGTGCCCAGTTTGGTGGGTGGACAGATACGCAGTATTTT.

The chain couples TRBV9 to TRBJ1-2, with 8 bases that match TRBD1. This CDR3 is built from 16 residues. The V gene end was trimmed by 0 bases and the J gene end by 5 bases; junction bases not matched to a gene: 9. Looked up from germline, CDR1 is SGDLS and CDR2 is YYNGEE. CDR3 DNA sequence: TGTGCCAGCAGCGTAGGGACAGGGCTCAAAGGGTATGGCTACACCTTC. It encodes CASSVGTGLKGYGYTF.

The chain employs TRBV27 and TRBJ1-1; a weak D match, TRBD1 (5 bases). V was shortened by 6 bases and J by 0 bases, with 17 bases between the two germline ends. The CDR3 runs 16 residues. Germline V gene lookup returns CDR1 MNHEY and CDR2 SMNVEV (reference sequence). DNA for the CDR3: TGTGCCAGCAGGCCCCGGGACTTTACTATGAACACTGAAGCTTTCTTT. Amino acid sequence: CASRPRDFTMNTEAFF.

Remarks on this clone: One end of the junction is discordant with germline, which a read error may explain. The chain uses TRBV2 and TRBJ2-1; maybe TRBD2 (6 bases). Germline CDR1 and CDR2: SNHLY and FYNNEI. The CDR3 totals 15 residues. The CDR3 region is CASSQRGLSSNEQFF. The CDR3 DNA sequence: TGTGCCAGCAGCCAAAGGGGACTCTCCTCCAATGAGCAGTTCTTC.

The chain has TRBV11-2 and TRBJ1-2; D ambiguous. The CDR3 loop spans 12 amino acids. The germline V gene encodes CDR1 SGHAT and CDR2 FQNNGV. With 2 bases removed from V and 7 bases from J, the gap between germline ends came to 8 bases. The CDR3 region is CASSLHRVGYTF. The CDR3, as DNA: TGTGCCAGCAGCTTACATAGGGTTGGCTACACCTTC.

The chain links TRBV19 to TRBJ1-5, with a tentative D call TRBD1 (5 bases). V dropped 7 bases and J dropped 0 bases, with 19 bases sitting between them. The CDR3 length is 17 residues. Germline V gene sequence: CDR1 LNHDA, CDR2 SQIVND (reference sequence). In DNA, the CDR3 is TGTGCCAGTACCCTCGGACAAATGCCCCTTAGCAATCAGCCCCAGCATTTT. Translated, it gives CASTLGQMPLSNQPQHF.

The chain recombines TRBV28 with TRBJ1-2, with TRBD1 matching over 10 bases. J lost 4 bases, V lost 5 bases, and 10 bases had no gene match. CDR1 is MDHEN, CDR2 SYDVKM, per germline. The CDR3 sequence is 16 residues long. CDR3 nucleotide sequence: TGTGCCAGCAGTCCCCTCTGGGGACAGGGGTTCTATGGCTACACCTTC. It codes for CASSPLWGQGFYGYTF.

Comment on this clone: Other nucleotide sequences in the sample specify the same CDR3. The genes are TRBV28 and TRBJ2-7; D ambiguous. Trimming took off 6 bases at V and 3 bases at J, with 6 bases between the two ends. Looked up from germline, CDR1 is MDHEN and CDR2 is SYDVKM. CDR3 length: 11 residues. Here the CDR3 DNA reads TGTGCCAGCAGCGACTTCTACGAGCAGTACTTC. Translating gives CASSDFYEQYF.

This chain's CDR3 is CSVEHNTEAFF. The CDR3 DNA is TGCAGCGTTGAACATAACACTGAAGCTTTCTTT. This sequence joins TRBV29-1 and TRBJ1-1, with unresolved D. The CDR3 loop spans 11 amino acids. Deletions cut 2 bases from V and 2 bases from J, with 3 bases between. Germline-derived CDR1 and CDR2 are SQVTM and ANQGSEA.

The table lists this clone with a few counts. The chain uses TRBV18 and TRBJ2-3; tentative D call: TRBD1 (6 bases). Germline V lookup: CDR1 KGHSH, CDR2 LQKENI. Trimming stripped 5 bases from V and 0 bases from J, with 12 bases between. The CDR3 sequence is 15 residues long. Here the CDR3 reads CASSLAGESTDTQYF. The CDR3 DNA sequence: TGTGCCAGCTCATTGGCAGGGGAAAGCACAGATACGCAGTATTTT.

The rearrangement uses TRBV15 and TRBJ1-4; 10 nucleotides agree with TRBD1. V was pared by 0 bases and J by 8 bases, with 12 bases of the junction left unmatched. The CDR3 runs to 18 residues. Germline loops: CDR1 LNHNV, CDR2 YYDKDF (reference sequence). The CDR3 DNA is TGTGCCACCAGCAGAGACCCTTTGACAGGGGGCTCAGGGGAAAAACTGTTTTTT. Residues: CATSRDPLTGGSGEKLFF.

The V and J genes are TRBV10-3 and TRBJ2-7; D not resolved. Between the trimmed V and J ends, which lost 4 bases and 4 bases, there was a span of 14 bases. The CDR3 runs 14 residues. Per the germline V gene, CDR1 is ENHRY and CDR2 is SYGVKD. The CDR3 DNA reads TGTGCCATCAGTGCGAGCAGCGCCTTATACGAGCAGTACTTC. Residues: CAISASSALYEQYF.

The rearrangement uses TRBV28 and TRBJ2-7; 9 nucleotides match TRBD1. The CDR3 extends over 14 amino acids. V lost 5 bases and J lost 6; bases outside the gene matches: 8. Germline V gene sequence: CDR1 MDHEN, CDR2 SYDVKM. CDR3 loop: CASSPLGTGLEQYF. CDR3 bases: TGTGCCAGCAGTCCTCTGGGGACAGGGCTCGAGCAGTACTTC. The full variable domain, in which reference TRBV28 and TRBJ2-7 provide the parts outside the CDR3, is DVKVTQSSRYLVKRTGEKVFLECVQDMDHENMFWYRQDPGLGLRLIYFSYDVKMKEKGDIPEGYSVSREKKERFSLILESASTNQTSMYLCASSPLGTGLEQYFGPGTRLTVT.

This clone was detected once. The CDR3, as DNA: TGCGCCAGCAGTCAATCGGACTACAGGAATATGCAGCCCCAGCATTTT. This encodes CASSQSDYRNMQPQHF. The chain employs TRBV23-1 and TRBJ1-5; weak D call: TRBD1 (5 bases). TRBV23-1 belongs to the ORF category, with a function that is uncertain. There are 16 residues in the CDR3. V was clipped by 0 bases and J by 7 bases, with 16 bases between them.